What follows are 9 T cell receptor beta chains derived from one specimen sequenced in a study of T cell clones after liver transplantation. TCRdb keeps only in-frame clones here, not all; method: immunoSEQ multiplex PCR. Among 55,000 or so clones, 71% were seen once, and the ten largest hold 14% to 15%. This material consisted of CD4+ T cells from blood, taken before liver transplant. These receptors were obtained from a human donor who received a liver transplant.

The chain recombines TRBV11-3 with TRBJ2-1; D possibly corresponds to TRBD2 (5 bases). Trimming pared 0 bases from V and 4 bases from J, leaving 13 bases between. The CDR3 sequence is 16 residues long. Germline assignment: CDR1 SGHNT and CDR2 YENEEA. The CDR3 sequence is CASSLEDRGGYNEQFF. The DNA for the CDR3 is TGTGCCAGCAGCTTAGAAGACCGTGGCGGGTACAATGAGCAGTTCTTC.

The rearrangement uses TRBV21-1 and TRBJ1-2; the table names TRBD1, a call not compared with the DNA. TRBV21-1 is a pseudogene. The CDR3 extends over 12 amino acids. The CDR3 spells CASSLTGDGYTF. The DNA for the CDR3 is TGTGCCAGCAGCCTCACAGGGGATGGCTACACCTTC.

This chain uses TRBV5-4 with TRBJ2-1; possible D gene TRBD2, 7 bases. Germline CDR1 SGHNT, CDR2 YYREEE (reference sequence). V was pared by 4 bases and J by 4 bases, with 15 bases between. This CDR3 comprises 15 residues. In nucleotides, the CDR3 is TGTGCCAGCAGCGTATTCGGGGGGCCATACAATGAGCAGTTCTTC. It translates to CASSVFGGPYNEQFF.

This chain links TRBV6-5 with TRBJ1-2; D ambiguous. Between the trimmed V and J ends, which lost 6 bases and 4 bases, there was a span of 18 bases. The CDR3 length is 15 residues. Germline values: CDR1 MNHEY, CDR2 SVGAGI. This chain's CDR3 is CASRPGEGSVYGYTF. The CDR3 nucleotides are TGTGCCAGCAGGCCCGGGGAGGGTAGCGTCTATGGCTACACCTTC.

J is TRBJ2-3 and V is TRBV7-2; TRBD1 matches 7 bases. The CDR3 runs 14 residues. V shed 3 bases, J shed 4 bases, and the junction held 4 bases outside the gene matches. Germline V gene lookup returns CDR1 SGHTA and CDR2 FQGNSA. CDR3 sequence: CASSFLQGPDTQYF. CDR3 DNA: TGTGCCAGCAGCTTTCTACAGGGGCCAGATACGCAGTATTTT.

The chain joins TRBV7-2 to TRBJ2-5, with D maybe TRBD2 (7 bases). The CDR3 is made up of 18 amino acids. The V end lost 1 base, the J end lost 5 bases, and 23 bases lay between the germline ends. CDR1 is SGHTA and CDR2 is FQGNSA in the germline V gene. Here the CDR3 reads CASSLGDFGRGGLETQYF. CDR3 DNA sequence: TGTGCCAGCAGCTTAGGGGATTTTGGGAGGGGGGGTCTGGAGACCCAGTACTTC.

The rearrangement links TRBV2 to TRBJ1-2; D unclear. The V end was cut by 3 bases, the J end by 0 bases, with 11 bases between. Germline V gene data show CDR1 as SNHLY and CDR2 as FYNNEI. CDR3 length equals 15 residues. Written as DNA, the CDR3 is TGTGCCAGCAGTGAGCACCCAGTCACTAACTATGGCTACACCTTC. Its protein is CASSEHPVTNYGYTF.

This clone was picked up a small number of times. In nucleotides, the CDR3 is TGTGCCATCGCCGCAGGGAGGGCCGGGGAGCTGTTTTTT. Protein product: CAIAAGRAGELFF. The V call is TRBV19, the J call TRBJ2-2, with 7 positions matching TRBD2. The germline V gene has CDR1 LNHDA and CDR2 SQIVND (reference sequence). The ends lost 10 bases at V and 6 bases at J; junction bases unmatched: 8. The CDR3 consists of 13 residues. Drawing the rest from reference TRBV19 and TRBJ2-2, the complete variable domain is DGGITQSPKYLFRKEGQNVTLSCEQNLNHDAMYWYRQDPGQGLRLIYYSQIVNDFQKGDIAEGYSVSREKKESFPLTVTSAQKNPTAFYLCAIAAGRAGELFFGEGSRLTVL.

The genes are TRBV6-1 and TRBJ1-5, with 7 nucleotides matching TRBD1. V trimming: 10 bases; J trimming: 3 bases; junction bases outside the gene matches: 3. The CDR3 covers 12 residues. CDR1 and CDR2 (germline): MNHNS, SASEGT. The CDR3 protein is CATRGPNQPQHF. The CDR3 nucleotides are TGTGCCACTAGGGGGCCCAATCAGCCCCAGCATTTT.